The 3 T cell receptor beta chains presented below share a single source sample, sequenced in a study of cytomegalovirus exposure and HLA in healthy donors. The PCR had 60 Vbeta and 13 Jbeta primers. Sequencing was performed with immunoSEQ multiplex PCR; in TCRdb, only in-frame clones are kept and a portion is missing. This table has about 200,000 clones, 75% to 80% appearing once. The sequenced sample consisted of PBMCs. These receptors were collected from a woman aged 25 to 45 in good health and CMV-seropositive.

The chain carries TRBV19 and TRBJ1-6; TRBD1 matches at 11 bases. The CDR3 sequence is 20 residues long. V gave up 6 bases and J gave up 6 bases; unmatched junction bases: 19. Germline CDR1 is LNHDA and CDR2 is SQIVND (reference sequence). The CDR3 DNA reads TGTGCCAGTAGCCTAACCATCAACCTTGGACAGGGGGCAAGTAATTCACCCCTCCACTTT. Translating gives CASSLTINLGQGASNSPLHF.

The CDR3 sequence is CATSIDRASYEQYF. The CDR3 DNA follows: TGTGCCACCAGCATCGACAGGGCTTCCTACGAGCAGTACTTC. The chain is built from TRBV15 and TRBJ2-7; 7 bases line up with TRBD1. This CDR3 region has 14 residues. With V trimmed by 4 bases and J by 1 base, 4 bases remained unmatched. Germline V gene data show CDR1 as LNHNV and CDR2 as YYDKDF (reference sequence).

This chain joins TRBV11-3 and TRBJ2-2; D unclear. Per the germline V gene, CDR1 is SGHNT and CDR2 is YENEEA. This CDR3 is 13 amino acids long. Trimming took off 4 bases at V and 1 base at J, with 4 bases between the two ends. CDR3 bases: TGTGCCAGCAGCTCCAAGAACACCGGGGAGCTGTTTTTT. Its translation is CASSSKNTGELFF.